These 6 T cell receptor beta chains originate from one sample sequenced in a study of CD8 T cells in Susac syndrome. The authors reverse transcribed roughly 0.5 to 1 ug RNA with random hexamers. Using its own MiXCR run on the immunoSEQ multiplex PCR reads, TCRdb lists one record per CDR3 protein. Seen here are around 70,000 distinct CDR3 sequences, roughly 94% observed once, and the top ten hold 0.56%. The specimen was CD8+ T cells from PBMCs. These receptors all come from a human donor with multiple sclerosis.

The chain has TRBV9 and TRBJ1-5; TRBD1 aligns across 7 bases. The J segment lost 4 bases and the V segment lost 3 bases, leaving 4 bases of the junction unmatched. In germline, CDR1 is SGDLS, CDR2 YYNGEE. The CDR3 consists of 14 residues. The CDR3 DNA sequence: TGTGCCAGCAGCGGCGGACAGGAAAATCAGCCCCAGCATTTT. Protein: CASSGGQENQPQHF. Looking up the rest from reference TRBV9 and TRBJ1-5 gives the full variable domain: DSGVTQTPKHLITATGQRVTLRCSPRSGDLSVYWYQQSLDQGLQFLIQYYNGEERAKGNILERFSAQQFPDLHSELNLSSLELGDSALYFCASSGGQENQPQHFGDGTRLSIL.

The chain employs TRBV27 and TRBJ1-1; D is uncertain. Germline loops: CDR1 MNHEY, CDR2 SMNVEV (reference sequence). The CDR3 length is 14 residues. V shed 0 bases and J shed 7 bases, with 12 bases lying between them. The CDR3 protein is CASSLSEGWDEAFF. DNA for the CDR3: TGTGCCAGCAGTTTATCGGAAGGTTGGGATGAAGCTTTCTTT.

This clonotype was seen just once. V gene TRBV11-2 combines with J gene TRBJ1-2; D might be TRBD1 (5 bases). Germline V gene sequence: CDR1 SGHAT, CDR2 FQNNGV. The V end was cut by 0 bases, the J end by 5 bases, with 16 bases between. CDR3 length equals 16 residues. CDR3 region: CASSLDGLGGRYGYTF. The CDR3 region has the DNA TGTGCCAGCAGCTTAGATGGCCTTGGGGGTCGGTATGGCTACACCTTC.

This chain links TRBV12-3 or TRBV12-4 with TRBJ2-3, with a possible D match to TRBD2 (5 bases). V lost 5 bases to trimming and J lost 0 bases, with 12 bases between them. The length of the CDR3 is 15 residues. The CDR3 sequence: CASSSPAGSTDTQYF. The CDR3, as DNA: TGTGCCAGCAGTAGCCCGGCGGGTAGCACAGATACGCAGTATTTT.

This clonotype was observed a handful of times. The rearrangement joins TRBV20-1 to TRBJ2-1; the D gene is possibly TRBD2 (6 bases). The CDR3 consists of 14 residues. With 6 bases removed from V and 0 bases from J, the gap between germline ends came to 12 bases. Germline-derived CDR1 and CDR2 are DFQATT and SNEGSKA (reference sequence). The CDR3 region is CSARETSSYNEQFF. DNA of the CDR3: TGCAGTGCGCGGGAAACTAGCTCCTACAATGAGCAGTTCTTC.

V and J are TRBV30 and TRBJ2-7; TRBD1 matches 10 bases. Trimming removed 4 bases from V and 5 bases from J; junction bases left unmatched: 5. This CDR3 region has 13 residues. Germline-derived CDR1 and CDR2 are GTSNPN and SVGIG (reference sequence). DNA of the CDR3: TGTGCCTGGACCGGGACAGGGGACAACGAGCAGTACTTC. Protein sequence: CAWTGTGDNEQYF.